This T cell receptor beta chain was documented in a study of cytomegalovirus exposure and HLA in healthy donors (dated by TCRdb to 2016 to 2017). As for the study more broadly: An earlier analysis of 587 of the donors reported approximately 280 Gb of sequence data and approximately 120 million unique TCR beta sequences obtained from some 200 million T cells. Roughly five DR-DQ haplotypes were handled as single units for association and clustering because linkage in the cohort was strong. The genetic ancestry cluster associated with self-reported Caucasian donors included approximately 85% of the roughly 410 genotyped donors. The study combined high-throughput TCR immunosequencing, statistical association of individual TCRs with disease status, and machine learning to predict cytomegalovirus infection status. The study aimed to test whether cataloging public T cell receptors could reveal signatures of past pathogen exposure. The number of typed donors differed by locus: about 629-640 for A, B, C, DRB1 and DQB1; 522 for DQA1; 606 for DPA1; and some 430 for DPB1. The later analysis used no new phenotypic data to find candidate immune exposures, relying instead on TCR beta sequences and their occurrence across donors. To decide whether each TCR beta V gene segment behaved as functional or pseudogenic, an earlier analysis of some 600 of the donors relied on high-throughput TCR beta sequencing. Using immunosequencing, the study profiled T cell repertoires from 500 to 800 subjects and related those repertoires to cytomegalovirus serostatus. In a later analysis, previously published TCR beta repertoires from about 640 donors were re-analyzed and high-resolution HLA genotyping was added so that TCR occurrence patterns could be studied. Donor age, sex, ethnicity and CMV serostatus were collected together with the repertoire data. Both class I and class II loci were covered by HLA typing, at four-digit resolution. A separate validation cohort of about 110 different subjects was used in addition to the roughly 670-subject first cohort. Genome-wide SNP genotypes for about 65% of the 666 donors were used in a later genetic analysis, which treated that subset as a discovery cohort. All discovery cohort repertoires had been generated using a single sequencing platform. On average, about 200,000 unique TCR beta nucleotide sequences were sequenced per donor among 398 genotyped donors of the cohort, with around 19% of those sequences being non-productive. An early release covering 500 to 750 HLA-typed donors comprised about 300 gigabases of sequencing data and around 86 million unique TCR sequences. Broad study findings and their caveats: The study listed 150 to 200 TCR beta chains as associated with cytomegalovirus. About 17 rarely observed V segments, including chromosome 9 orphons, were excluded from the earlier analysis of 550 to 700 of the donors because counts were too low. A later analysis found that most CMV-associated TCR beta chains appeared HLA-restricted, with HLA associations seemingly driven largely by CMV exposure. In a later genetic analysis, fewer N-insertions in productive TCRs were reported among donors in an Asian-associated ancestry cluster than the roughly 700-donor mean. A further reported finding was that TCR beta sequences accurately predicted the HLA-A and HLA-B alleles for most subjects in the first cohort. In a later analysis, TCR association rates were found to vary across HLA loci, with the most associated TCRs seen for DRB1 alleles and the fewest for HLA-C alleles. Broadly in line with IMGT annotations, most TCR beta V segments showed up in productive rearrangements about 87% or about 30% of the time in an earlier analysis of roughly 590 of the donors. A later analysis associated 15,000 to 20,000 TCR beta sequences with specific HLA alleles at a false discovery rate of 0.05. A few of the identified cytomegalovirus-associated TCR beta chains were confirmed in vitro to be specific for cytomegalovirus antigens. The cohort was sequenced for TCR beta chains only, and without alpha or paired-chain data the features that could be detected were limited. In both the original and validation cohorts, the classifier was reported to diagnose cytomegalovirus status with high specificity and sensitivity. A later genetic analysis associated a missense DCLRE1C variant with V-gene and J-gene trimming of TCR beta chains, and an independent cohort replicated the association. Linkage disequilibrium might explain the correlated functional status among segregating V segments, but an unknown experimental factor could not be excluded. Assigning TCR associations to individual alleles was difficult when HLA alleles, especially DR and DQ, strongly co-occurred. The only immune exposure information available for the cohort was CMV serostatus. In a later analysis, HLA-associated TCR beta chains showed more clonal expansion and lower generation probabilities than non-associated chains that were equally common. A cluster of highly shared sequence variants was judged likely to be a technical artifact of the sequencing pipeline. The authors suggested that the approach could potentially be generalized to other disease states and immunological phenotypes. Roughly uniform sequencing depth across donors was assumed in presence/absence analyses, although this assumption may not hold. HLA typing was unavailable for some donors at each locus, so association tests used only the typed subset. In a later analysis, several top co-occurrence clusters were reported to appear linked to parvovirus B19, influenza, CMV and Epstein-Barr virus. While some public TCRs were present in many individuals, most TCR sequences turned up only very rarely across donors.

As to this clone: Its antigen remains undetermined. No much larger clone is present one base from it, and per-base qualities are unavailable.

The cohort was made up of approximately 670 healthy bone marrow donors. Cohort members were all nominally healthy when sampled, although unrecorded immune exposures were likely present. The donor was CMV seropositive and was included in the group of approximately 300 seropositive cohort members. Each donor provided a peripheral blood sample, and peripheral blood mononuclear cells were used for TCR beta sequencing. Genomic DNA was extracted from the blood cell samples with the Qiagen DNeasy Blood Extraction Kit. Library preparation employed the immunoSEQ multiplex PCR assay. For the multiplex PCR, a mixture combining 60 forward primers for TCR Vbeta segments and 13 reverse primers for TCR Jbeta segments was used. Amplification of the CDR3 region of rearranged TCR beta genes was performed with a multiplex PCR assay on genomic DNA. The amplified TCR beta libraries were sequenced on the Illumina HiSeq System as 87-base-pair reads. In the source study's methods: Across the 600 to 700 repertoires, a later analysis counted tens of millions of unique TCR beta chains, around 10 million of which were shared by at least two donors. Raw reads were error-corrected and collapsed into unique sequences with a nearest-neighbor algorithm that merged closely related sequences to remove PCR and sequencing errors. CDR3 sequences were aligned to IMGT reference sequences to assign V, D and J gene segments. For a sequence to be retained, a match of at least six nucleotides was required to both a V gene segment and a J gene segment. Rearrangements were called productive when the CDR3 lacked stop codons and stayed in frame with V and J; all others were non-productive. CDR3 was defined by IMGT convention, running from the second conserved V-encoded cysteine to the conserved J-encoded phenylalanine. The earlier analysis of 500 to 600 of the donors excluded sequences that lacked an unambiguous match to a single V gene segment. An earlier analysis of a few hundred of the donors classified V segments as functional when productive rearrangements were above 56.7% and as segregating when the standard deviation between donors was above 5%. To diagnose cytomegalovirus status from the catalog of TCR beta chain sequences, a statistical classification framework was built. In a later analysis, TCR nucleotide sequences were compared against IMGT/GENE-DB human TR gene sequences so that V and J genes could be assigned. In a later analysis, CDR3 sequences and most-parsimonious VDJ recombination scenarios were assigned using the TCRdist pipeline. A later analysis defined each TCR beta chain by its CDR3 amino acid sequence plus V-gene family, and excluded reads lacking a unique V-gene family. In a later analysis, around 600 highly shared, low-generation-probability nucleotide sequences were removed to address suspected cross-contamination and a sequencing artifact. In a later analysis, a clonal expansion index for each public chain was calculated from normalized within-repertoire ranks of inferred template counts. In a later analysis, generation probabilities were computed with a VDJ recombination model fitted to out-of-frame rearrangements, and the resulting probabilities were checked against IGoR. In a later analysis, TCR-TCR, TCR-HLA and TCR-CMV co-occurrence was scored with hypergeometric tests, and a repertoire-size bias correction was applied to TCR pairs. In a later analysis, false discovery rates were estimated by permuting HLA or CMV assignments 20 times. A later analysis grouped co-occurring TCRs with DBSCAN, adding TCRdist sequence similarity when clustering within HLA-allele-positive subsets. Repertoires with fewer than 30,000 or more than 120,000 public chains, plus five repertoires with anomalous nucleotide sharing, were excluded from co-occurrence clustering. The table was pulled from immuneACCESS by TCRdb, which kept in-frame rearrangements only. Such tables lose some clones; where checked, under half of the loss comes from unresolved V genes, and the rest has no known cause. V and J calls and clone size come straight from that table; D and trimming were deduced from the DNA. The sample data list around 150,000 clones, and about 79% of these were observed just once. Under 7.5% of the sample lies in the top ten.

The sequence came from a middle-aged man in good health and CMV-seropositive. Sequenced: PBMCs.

The sequence in DNA is TGTGCCAGCAGCCGGGACAGTAACACAGATACGCAGTATTTT. It translates to CASSRDSNTDTQYF. The chain was built from TRBV5-4 and TRBJ2-3; a stretch of 7 junction bases matches TRBD1. V trim: 4 bases; J trim: 2 bases; unmatched bases: 4. There are 14 amino acids in the CDR3, from cysteine to phenylalanine inclusive. This entry keeps only the CDR3 DNA: 42 bases, framed from base 1. Sequences SGHNT (CDR1) and YYREEE (CDR2) are obtained from the germline V gene (reference sequence).